The T cell receptor (beta chain) described here comes from a study of blood T cell repertoires in COVID-19. Study-level information: Both acute and convalescent COVID-19 samples were obtained from the United States, Italy and Spain. T cells, B-cell-depleted T cells, or PBMCs provided the cDNA or gDNA that served as material.

In the source study's methods: Amplified reference gene primers provided the basis for estimating nucleated cell counts. TCRdb keeps only in-frame clones here, not all; method: immunoSEQ multiplex PCR. D and trimming come from the DNA, and the V and J calls and clone size come from that table. The top ten hold less than 3% of the sample, which has about 280,000 clones, 86% seen once. J gave up 7 bases and V 7 bases, and 8 bases lay outside the gene matches. Germline V CDR1 and CDR2: MRHNA, SNTAGT. This CDR3 spans 14 amino acids. The sequencing input was peripheral blood. V gene TRBV6-4 combines with J gene TRBJ2-3, with 10 bases matching TRBD1. This clonotype was obtained from a woman aged 25-40 years with active or convalescent COVID-19. The CDR3 nucleotides are TGTGCCAGCAAAAAGGGACAGGGGACCTATACGCAGTATTTT. It yields the protein CASKKGQGTYTQYF.